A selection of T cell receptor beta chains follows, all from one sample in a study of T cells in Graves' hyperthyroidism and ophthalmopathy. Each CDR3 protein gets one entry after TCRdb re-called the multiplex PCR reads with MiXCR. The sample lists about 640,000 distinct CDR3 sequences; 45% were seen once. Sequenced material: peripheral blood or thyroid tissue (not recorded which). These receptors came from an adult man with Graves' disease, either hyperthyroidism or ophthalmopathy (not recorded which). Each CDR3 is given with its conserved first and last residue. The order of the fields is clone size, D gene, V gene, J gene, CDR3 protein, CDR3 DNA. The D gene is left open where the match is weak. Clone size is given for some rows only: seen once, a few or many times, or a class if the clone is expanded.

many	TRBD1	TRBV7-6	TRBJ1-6	CASRTGYNSPLHF	TGTGCCAGCAGGACAGGGTATAATTCACCCCTCCACTTT
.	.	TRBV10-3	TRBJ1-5	CAISVGVGQPQHF	TGTGCCATCAGTGTAGGCGTTGGACAGCCCCAGCATTTT
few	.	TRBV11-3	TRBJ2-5	CASSFDRKETQYF	TGTGCCAGCAGCTTCGACCGAAAAGAGACCCAGTACTTC
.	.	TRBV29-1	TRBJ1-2	CSRVGFSGYTF	TGCAGCAGGGTGGGGTTTAGCGGCTACACCTTC
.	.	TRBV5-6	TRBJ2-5	CASSVRGVAETQYF	TGTGCCAGCAGCGTCAGGGGAGTGGCAGAGACCCAGTACTTC
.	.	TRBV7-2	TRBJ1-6	CASSAEGGGSPLHF	TGTGCCAGCAGTGCGGAAGGAGGGGGTTCACCCCTCCACTTT
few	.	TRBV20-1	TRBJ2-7	CSANAGGFNEQYF	TGCAGTGCCAACGCCGGGGGCTTTAACGAGCAGTACTTC
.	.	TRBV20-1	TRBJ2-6	CSAPDRLGSSEANVLTF	TGCAGTGCACCGGACAGGCTCGGGAGCTCTGAGGCCAACGTCCTGACTTTC
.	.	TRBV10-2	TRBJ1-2	CASSVGYGCTF	TGCGCCAGCAGTGTGGGGTATGGCTGCACCTTC
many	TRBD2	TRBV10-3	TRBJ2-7	CAIGTSGNSYEQYF	TGTGCCATCGGAACTAGCGGGAATTCCTACGAGCAGTACTTC
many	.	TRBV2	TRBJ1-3	CARGGPGNTIYF	TGTGCCCGCGGGGGACCAGGAAACACCATATATTTT
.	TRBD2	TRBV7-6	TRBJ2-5	CASRVGSGGMKTQYF	TGTGCCAGCAGAGTGGGTAGCGGGGGAATGAAGACCCAGTACTTC
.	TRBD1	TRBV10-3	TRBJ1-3	CAISGRTGFGNTIYF	TGTGCCATCAGTGGACGGACAGGATTCGGAAACACCATATATTTT
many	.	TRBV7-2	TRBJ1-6	CASSLVFGVSPLHF	TGTGCCAGCAGCTTAGTTTTCGGGGTTTCACCCCTCCACTTT
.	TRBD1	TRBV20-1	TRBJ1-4	CSARDMGQGDEKLFF	TGCAGTGCTAGAGATATGGGGCAGGGGGATGAAAAACTGTTTTTT
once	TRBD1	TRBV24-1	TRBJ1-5	CATSDPRQGYSNQPQHF	TGTGCCACCAGTGACCCGCGACAGGGGTATAGCAATCAGCCCCAGCATTTT
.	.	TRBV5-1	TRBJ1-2	CASSPGSGTNYGYTF	TGCGCCAGCAGCCCGGGGTCGGGGACTAACTATGGCTACACCTTC
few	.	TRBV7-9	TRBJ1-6	CASTLALGGYNSPLHF	TGTGCCAGCACCTTGGCCCTTGGAGGGTATAATTCACCCCTCCACTTT
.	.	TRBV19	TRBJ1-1	CASNPGMNTEAFF	TGTGCCAGTAACCCGGGGATGAACACTGAAGCTTTCTTT
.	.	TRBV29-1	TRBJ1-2	CSVGVYGYTF	TGCAGCGTTGGGGTGTATGGCTACACCTTC
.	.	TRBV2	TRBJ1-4	CASNPSGHEKLFF	TGTGCCAGCAACCCCAGCGGGCATGAAAAACTGTTTTTT
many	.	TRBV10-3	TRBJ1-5	CAISGSPGIGDNQPQHF	TGTGCCATCAGTGGAAGTCCAGGGATAGGGGACAATCAGCCCCAGCATTTT
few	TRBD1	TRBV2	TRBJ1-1	CASSDRTGLGGEAFF	TGTGCCAGCAGTGACCGGACAGGTCTAGGGGGTGAAGCTTTCTTT
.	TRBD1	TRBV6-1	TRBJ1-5	CASSGTGPGQPQHF	TGTGCCAGCAGCGGGACAGGGCCTGGTCAGCCCCAGCATTTT
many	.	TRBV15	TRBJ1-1	CATSEELGSRNTEAFF	TGTGCCACCAGTGAAGAGTTAGGTTCCAGAAACACTGAAGCTTTCTTT
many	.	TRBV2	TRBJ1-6	CASRPSGRTRIDSPLHF	TGTGCCAGCAGGCCCTCGGGACGGACAAGGATTGATTCACCCCTCCACTTT
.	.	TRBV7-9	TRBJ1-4	CASSLEAGSNEKLFF	TGTGCCAGCAGCTTAGAGGCAGGTTCTAATGAAAAACTGTTTTTT
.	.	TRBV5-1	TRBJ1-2	CASSRPTNYGYTF	TGCGCCAGCAGCCGACCCACTAACTATGGCTACACCTTC
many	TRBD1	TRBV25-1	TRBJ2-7	CASSDQGAYEQYF	TGTGCCAGCAGTGATCAGGGGGCCTACGAGCAGTACTTC
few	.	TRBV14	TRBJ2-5	CASSQDLNYPDQETQYF	TGTGCCAGCAGCCAAGATCTGAACTACCCCGACCAAGAGACCCAGTACTTC
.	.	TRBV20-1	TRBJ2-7	CSARAPGMSYEQYF	TGCAGTGCTAGAGCTCCGGGAATGAGCTACGAGCAGTACTTC
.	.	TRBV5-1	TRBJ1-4	CASSLDPGGRGEKLFF	TGCGCCAGCAGCTTGGACCCGGGGGGGCGCGGTGAAAAACTGTTTTTT
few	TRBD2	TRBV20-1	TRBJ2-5	CSALNQAGGETQYF	TGCAGTGCTCTCAATCAGGCGGGGGGCGAGACCCAGTACTTC
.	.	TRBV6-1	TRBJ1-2	CASAKGGGGYTF	TGTGCCAGCGCCAAAGGGGGGGGCGGCTACACCTTC
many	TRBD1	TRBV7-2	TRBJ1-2	CASSSDRGGGYTF	TGTGCCAGCAGCTCGGACAGGGGTGGAGGCTACACCTTC
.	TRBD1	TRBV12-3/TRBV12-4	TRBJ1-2	CASKPGTAYFYGYTF	TGTGCCAGCAAACCCGGGACAGCCTATTTCTATGGCTACACCTTC
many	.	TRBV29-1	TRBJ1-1	CRGGGSANTEAFF	TGCAGGGGAGGCGGGTCGGCGAACACTGAAGCTTTCTTT
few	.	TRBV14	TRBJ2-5	CASSLQGWRETQYF	TGTGCCAGCAGCCTACAGGGATGGCGTGAGACCCAGTACTTC
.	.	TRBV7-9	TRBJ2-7	CASSLLRLEAFYEQYF	TGTGCCAGCAGCTTACTACGGCTAGAAGCTTTCTACGAGCAGTACTTC
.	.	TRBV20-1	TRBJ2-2	CSARPGELFF	TGCAGTGCCCGCCCCGGGGAGCTGTTTTTT
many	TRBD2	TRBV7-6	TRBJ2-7	CASSSTSGSPHEQYF	TGTGCCAGCAGCTCGACTAGCGGGAGTCCCCACGAGCAGTACTTC